Given below is one T cell receptor (beta chain) in context. The entry originates in a study of blood T cell repertoires in COVID-19. Profiled with immunoSEQ multiplex PCR; TCRdb holds only in-frame clones, not every one. The table records 130,000 to 150,000 clones, around nine tenths of them present only once. This CDR3 is built from 16 residues. Germline CDR1 LNHNV, CDR2 YYDKDF (reference sequence). The V end was cut by 3 bases, the J end by 6 bases, with 18 bases between. This receptor was obtained from a man in his forties or fifties with active or convalescent COVID-19. Sequenced sample: peripheral blood. The gene calls are TRBV15 and TRBJ1-5; D gene ambiguous. CDR3 coding DNA: TGTGCCACCAGCAGGGAACCGGTGCGGGGAAGTCAGCCCCAGCATTTT. The encoded protein is CATSREPVRGSQPQHF.